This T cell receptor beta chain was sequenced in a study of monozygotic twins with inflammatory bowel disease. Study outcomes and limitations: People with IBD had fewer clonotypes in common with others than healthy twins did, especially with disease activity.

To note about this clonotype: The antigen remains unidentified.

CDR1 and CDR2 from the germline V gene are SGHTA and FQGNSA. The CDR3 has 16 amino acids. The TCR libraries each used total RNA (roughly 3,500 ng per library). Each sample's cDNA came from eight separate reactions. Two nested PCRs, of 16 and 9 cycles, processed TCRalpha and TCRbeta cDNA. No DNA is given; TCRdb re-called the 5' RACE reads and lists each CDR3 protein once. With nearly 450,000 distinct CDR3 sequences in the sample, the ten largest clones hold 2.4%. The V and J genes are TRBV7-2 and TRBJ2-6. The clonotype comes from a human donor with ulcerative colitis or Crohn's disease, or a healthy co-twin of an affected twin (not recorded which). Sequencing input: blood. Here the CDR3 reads CASSLDRNSGANVLTF.